This TCR beta chain was identified during a study of blood T cell repertoires in COVID-19. Looking at the study overall: Both acute and convalescent COVID-19 samples were obtained from the United States, Italy and Spain. The cDNA or gDNA used as material had been derived from T cells, B-cell-depleted T cells, or PBMCs.

In the source study's methods: Estimated nucleated cell counts came from reference gene primer amplification. Repertoires were generated with immunoSEQ multiplex PCR, while TCRdb's copy carries only in-frame clones and drops some. V, J and clone size are taken as reported in that table, and D and trimming were inferred from the DNA itself. The sample carries some 110,000 clones, 75% to 85% recorded once. The source is a man aged 65-85 years with acute or convalescent COVID-19. Sequencing was carried out using peripheral blood.

DNA for the CDR3: TGTGCCAGCTCACCTTTACAGGGGCAGAACACTGAAGCTTTCTTT. This sequence encodes CASSPLQGQNTEAFF. The chain joins TRBV18 to TRBJ1-1, with 7 bases matching TRBD1. The CDR3 spans 15 residues. With V trimmed by 3 bases and J by 1 base, 5 bases remained unmatched. Germline CDR1 and CDR2: KGHSH and LQKENI.